Below, 12 T cell receptor beta chains from the same sample are listed, as sequenced in a study of cytomegalovirus exposure and HLA in healthy donors. Use of 60 Vbeta and 13 Jbeta primers characterized the PCR. This table comes from immunoSEQ multiplex PCR, and its TCRdb copy is limited to in-frame clones, with some not included. Among 93,000 or so clones listed, around 67% were seen once. Input material: PBMCs. The receptors stem from a woman aged 50 to 60 in good health and CMV-seronegative.

The chain couples TRBV15 to TRBJ1-5, with D maybe TRBD1 (5 bases). CDR3 length equals 14 residues. Looked up from germline, CDR1 is LNHNV and CDR2 is YYDKDF (reference sequence). The V gene lost 1 base and the J gene lost 5 bases, with 9 bases spanning the gap. For the CDR3, the DNA is TGTGCCACCAGCAGAGGGGGCCCAGATCAGCCCCAGCATTTT. Translating gives CATSRGGPDQPQHF.

The chain combines TRBV7-8 with TRBJ1-4; TRBD1 is a possible D gene (5 bases). The V gene lost 5 bases and the J gene lost 3 bases, with 16 bases spanning the gap. The CDR3 is 16 amino acids. Germline CDR1 is SGHVS and CDR2 is FQNEAQ. The CDR3 sequence is CASSPRAGRSNEKLFF. The CDR3 region has the DNA TGTGCCAGCAGCCCCCGGGCGGGGCGGTCTAATGAAAAACTGTTTTTT.

The V call is TRBV7-2, the J call TRBJ1-2; 7 bases fit TRBD1. Germline CDR1 SGHTA, CDR2 FQGNSA. J lost 5 bases, V lost 7 bases, and 4 bases had no gene match. The CDR3 totals 12 residues. The CDR3 spells CASTRDSYGYTF. The CDR3 DNA reads as TGTGCCAGCACCAGGGACAGTTATGGCTACACCTTC.

The chain joins TRBV30 to TRBJ1-2; no firm D call. The CDR3 is 14 residues long. Trimming stripped 0 bases from V and 0 bases from J, with 8 bases between. From germline, CDR1 is GTSNPN and CDR2 SVGIG (reference sequence). CDR3 protein: CAWSVAVPNYGYTF. The CDR3 DNA reads as TGTGCCTGGAGTGTAGCGGTCCCTAACTATGGCTACACCTTC.

The CDR3 DNA reads TGTGCCAGTAGTAAAACCCTAGAGCGGGGGGGCCCCGAGACCCAGTACTTC. This translates into CASSKTLERGGPETQYF. The chain carries TRBV19 and TRBJ2-5; 10 bases fit TRBD2. CDR1 and CDR2 (germline): LNHDA, SQIVND (reference sequence). The ends lost 4 bases at V and 5 bases at J; junction bases unmatched: 13. CDR3 length equals 17 residues.

This clone was observed a handful of times. The gene calls are TRBV29-1 and TRBJ2-1, with 7 bases fitting TRBD1. Germline CDR1 reads SQVTM; CDR2 reads ANQGSEA. The CDR3 contains 13 residues. J lost 3 bases, V lost 6 bases, and 5 bases had no gene match. The CDR3 DNA reads TGCAGCGTCCGACAGGGAAACTACAATGAGCAGTTCTTC. Protein: CSVRQGNYNEQFF.

The rearrangement uses TRBV11-3 and TRBJ1-2; D is possibly TRBD1 (6 bases). The CDR3 extends over 13 amino acids. Germline V lookup: CDR1 SGHNT, CDR2 YENEEA. Deletions cut 3 bases from V and 2 bases from J, with 7 bases between. CDR3 region: CASSFQGNYGYTF. In DNA, the CDR3 is TGTGCCAGCAGCTTCCAGGGGAACTATGGCTACACCTTC.

The CDR3, as DNA: TGCGCCAGCAGCGTGACAGGGGAAGCTAACTATGGCTACACCTTC. This gives the protein CASSVTGEANYGYTF. The chain has TRBV5-1 and TRBJ1-2; 8 positions match TRBD1. The V gene's germline CDR1 is SGHRS and CDR2 YFSETQ. V shed 4 bases and J 0 bases; nucleotides not matched to a gene: 5. The CDR3 contains 15 residues.

The chain carries TRBV28 and TRBJ2-2; D gene uncertain. Per the germline V gene, CDR1 is MDHEN and CDR2 is SYDVKM. The germline V and J ends were trimmed by 4 bases and 1 base, with 4 bases remaining between them. This CDR3 has 13 amino acids. The DNA for the CDR3 is TGTGCCAGCAGTTCCGGGAACACCGGGGAGCTGTTTTTT. As protein: CASSSGNTGELFF.

This clone was recorded only once. The J gene is TRBJ2-5, the V gene TRBV6-1, with 9 bases fitting TRBD2. The CDR3 length is 14 residues. Germline V gene data show CDR1 as MNHNS and CDR2 as SASEGT. V was clipped by 7 bases and J by 2 bases; unmatched bases: 5. The CDR3 DNA follows: TGTGCCAGCAAATCTCTAGCGGGGCAAGAGACCCAGTACTTC. Translating gives CASKSLAGQETQYF.

This chain joins TRBV9 and TRBJ1-1, with D possibly matching TRBD1 (6 bases). Per germline, CDR1 SGDLS and CDR2 YYNGEE. V was pared by 4 bases and J by 7 bases, with 14 bases between. The CDR3 covers 13 residues. CDR3: CASSQRQASEAFF. CDR3 sequence (DNA): TGTGCCAGCAGCCAGCGACAGGCGAGTGAAGCTTTCTTT.

This clone was seen a few times. V is TRBV5-4 and J is TRBJ1-1; maybe TRBD1 (6 bases). Trimming stripped 5 bases from V and 4 bases from J, with 15 bases between. This CDR3 spans 14 amino acids. The germline CDR1 and CDR2 sequences are SGHNT and YYREEE (reference sequence). The CDR3 loop reads CASRLGGAGTEAFF. The CDR3 nucleotides read TGTGCCAGCAGATTAGGGGGGGCGGGCACTGAAGCTTTCTTT.